The rows below give T cell receptor beta chains drawn from one sample of a study of T-cell reconstitution after alpha-beta-depleted transplantation in children. TCRdb called the PCR reads again in MiXCR, with one record for every CDR3 protein. The repertoire includes 330,000 or so distinct CDR3 sequences, almost 8% of them detected once, and around 9.8% sits in the top ten. The sample in question was peripheral blood, obtained 360 days after TCRalphabeta/CD19-depleted stem cell transplant. These receptors all come from a female patient between 2 and 10 years old who had a stem cell transplant for Fanconi anemia, so the T cells may come from the graft donor. Each CDR3 is given with its conserved first and last residue. The order of the fields is V gene, J gene, CDR3 protein.

V: TRBV30; J: TRBJ2-7; CDR3: CAWSVLNYEQYF
V: TRBV18; J: TRBJ2-5; CDR3: CASSPGTGGKYF
V: TRBV28; J: TRBJ1-5; CDR3: CASSLIGVAQPQHF
V: TRBV3-1; J: TRBJ1-1; CDR3: CASSHRPTEAFF
V: TRBV29-1; J: TRBJ2-2; CDR3: CSVVSTGELFF
V: TRBV5-1; J: TRBJ2-1; CDR3: CASSVSGDTEQFF
V: TRBV20-1; J: TRBJ1-5; CDR3: CSAATGIGNQPQHF
V: TRBV12-3/TRBV12-4; J: TRBJ1-2; CDR3: CASSEALRTYNYGYTF
V: TRBV20-1; J: TRBJ2-1; CDR3: CSARGGAGASYNEQFF
V: TRBV4-1; J: TRBJ1-2; CDR3: CASRPTGAYYGYTF
V: TRBV20-1; J: TRBJ2-2; CDR3: CSASRDRGNNGELFF
V: TRBV5-8; J: TRBJ2-7; CDR3: CASSLAGSASYEQYF
V: TRBV10-2; J: TRBJ1-1; CDR3: CATLTGGGTEAFF
V: TRBV3-1; J: TRBJ2-5; CDR3: CASSHSSGSETQYF
V: TRBV6-1; J: TRBJ2-1; CDR3: CASSVDRGNEQFF
V: TRBV9; J: TRBJ2-7; CDR3: CASSVAGQELYEQYF
V: TRBV25-1; J: TRBJ2-5; CDR3: CASSRMDGPEETQYF
V: TRBV7-2; J: TRBJ2-3; CDR3: CASSSRLVTDTQYF
V: TRBV28; J: TRBJ2-1; CDR3: CASSLPGDPYNEQFF
V: TRBV15; J: TRBJ1-3; CDR3: CATSVAGGSGQDTIYF
V: TRBV7-2; J: TRBJ2-7; CDR3: CASSLALNYEQYF
V: TRBV24-1; J: TRBJ1-3; CDR3: CATSDLSDSGNTIYF
V: TRBV4-1; J: TRBJ2-1; CDR3: CASSLAGGPDEQFF
V: TRBV5-6; J: TRBJ2-5; CDR3: CASSLGAPLETQYF
V: TRBV20-1; J: TRBJ2-1; CDR3: CSARESPAINLYNEQFF
V: TRBV5-1; J: TRBJ2-1; CDR3: CASSLAQGASNEQFF
V: TRBV2; J: TRBJ2-1; CDR3: CASSERFTHNEQFF